This T cell receptor beta chain was found in a study of cytomegalovirus exposure and HLA in healthy donors. General study points: As a later analysis revealed, most CMV-associated TCR beta chains appeared HLA-restricted. TCR beta sequences numbering about 17,000 were associated with HLA alleles at 0.05 false discovery rate in a later analysis.

PCR was performed using 60 Vbeta and 13 Jbeta primers. Data came from immunoSEQ multiplex PCR; TCRdb stores just in-frame clones and leaves some out. The sample has 150,000 to 200,000 clones; roughly 80% are singletons. V shed 6 bases, J shed 4 bases, and the junction held 9 bases outside the gene matches. Germline V gives CDR1 MNHNS, CDR2 SASEGT. This CDR3 contains 15 residues. On this clone itself: The antigen remains undetermined.

The receptor comes from a man aged 35 to 55 in good health and CMV-seronegative. Sequencing was performed on PBMCs. The chain uses TRBV6-1 and TRBJ1-5; TRBD1 aligns across 7 bases. This chain's CDR3 is CASRAPGQKNQPQHF. For the CDR3, the DNA is TGTGCCAGCAGAGCCCCGGGACAGAAAAATCAGCCCCAGCATTTT.